This T cell receptor (beta chain) was observed in a study of blood T cells in healthy people across ages. General study results and limits: Possibly confounding the expanded clonotype changes was the fact that donor CMV status was unknown. TCR beta diversity correlated strongly with naive T cell percentage.

Alongside a J-beta primer mix, a sample-barcoded 5' primer served in a second PCR lasting roughly 6 to 11 cycles. TCRdb called the 5' RACE reads again in MiXCR, with one record for every CDR3 protein. The data hold roughly 2 million distinct CDR3 sequences, with 49% observed a single time. V was cut by 0 bases and J by 10 bases, with 13 bases left in between. The germline CDR1 and CDR2 sequences are LGHNA and YSLEER. CDR3 length: 14 residues. At least 5.5 micrograms of total RNA were extracted per sample. The sample holds a few counts of this clonotype. Its matching antigen is unknown. This clonotype originated in a woman aged 40 to 55 in good health. Sequenced input: blood. This chain joins TRBV4-3 and TRBJ2-4; D is unclear. Here the CDR3 reads CASSQDFGVRIQYF. As DNA, the CDR3 is TGCGCCAGCAGCCAAGATTTCGGTGTGCGGATTCAGTACTTC.